A selection of T cell receptor beta chains follows, all from one sample in a study of blood T cell repertoires in COVID-19. Repertoires were generated with immunoSEQ multiplex PCR, while TCRdb's copy carries only in-frame clones and drops some. The sample consists of over 100,000 clones, around 78% of them appearing once. The sample taken for sequencing was peripheral blood. Every receptor here comes from a woman aged 60 to 75 with acute or convalescent COVID-19. Each CDR3 is given with its conserved first and last residue. The D gene is left open where the match is weak. The size entry is marked missing in some rows and otherwise reads once, few, many or a size class.

TRBV9,13,TRBJ2-5,once,-,TGTGCCAGCAGTGGACTATACCAAGAGACCCAGTACTTC,CASSGLYQETQYF
TRBV4-3,15,TRBJ1-2,once,TRBD1,TGCGCCAGCAGCCAAGACAAGGACAGGACCTATGGCTACACCTTC,CASSQDKDRTYGYTF
TRBV28,15,TRBJ2-7,once,-,TGTGCCAGCAGTCCATCTTCTAGAGGCGCCTACGAGCAGTACTTC,CASSPSSRGAYEQYF
TRBV2,18,TRBJ2-5,-,-,TGTGCCAGCACCCGCCGTCTTTCCTCCGGGGTTAACCAAGAGACCCAGTACTTC,CASTRRLSSGVNQETQYF
TRBV3-1/TRBV3-2,13,TRBJ1-1,few,TRBD1,TGTGCCAGCAGGGTCGGGACAGGGGATGAAGCTTTCTTT,CASRVGTGDEAFF
TRBV9,14,TRBJ1-5,-,-,TGTGCCAGCAGCGTAGGAACGGTCAATCAGCCCCAGCATTTT,CASSVGTVNQPQHF
TRBV5-1,15,TRBJ1-1,-,-,TGCGCCAGCAGCTTGGTGGAAGGGGGGAACACTGAAGCTTTCTTT,CASSLVEGGNTEAFF
TRBV12-5,15,TRBJ2-5,-,TRBD2,TGTGCTAGTGGGTCTAGCGGGAGCAGGGGAGGGACCCAGTACTTC,CASGSSGSRGGTQYF
TRBV11-2,13,TRBJ1-2,few,TRBD1,TGTGCCAGCAGAAGGACAGGGGAGCGTGGCTACACCTTC,CASRRTGERGYTF
TRBV6-5,14,TRBJ1-1,-,-,TGTGCCAGCAGGAAAGTCGGCGGGAACACTGAAGCTTTCTTT,CASRKVGGNTEAFF
TRBV5-1,16,TRBJ1-2,-,TRBD1,TGCGCCAGCAGCTTGGGGGAAGGGGGCGCTATCTATGGCTACACCTTC,CASSLGEGGAIYGYTF
TRBV6-5,16,TRBJ1-1,-,TRBD1,TGTGCCAGCAGTTACAGGGCGACAGGGGGACACACTGAAGCTTTCTTT,CASSYRATGGHTEAFF
TRBV7-8,15,TRBJ1-5,-,-,TGTGCCAGCAGCTCCGGCAGGGGCATAAGCCAGCCCCAGCATTTT,CASSSGRGISQPQHF
TRBV28,14,TRBJ1-1,once,-,TGTGCCAGCAGTTTAGATGTTGCGGGCACTGAAGCTTTCTTT,CASSLDVAGTEAFF
TRBV5-6,16,TRBJ2-1,-,TRBD1,TGTGCCAGCAGCCCGATCCGACAGGGGTCCTACAATGAGCAGTTCTTC,CASSPIRQGSYNEQFF
TRBV4-2,16,TRBJ1-2,-,-,TGTGCCAGCAGCCAAGGAGGACGGGACACTGAGGATGGCTACACCTTC,CASSQGGRDTEDGYTF
TRBV6-5,13,TRBJ1-1,-,-,TGTGCCAGCAGCCTCGTCGCGCTGGCTGAAGCTTTCTTT,CASSLVALAEAFF
TRBV5-1,12,TRBJ2-3,-,-,TGCGCCAGCAGCTTGCCGTCAGATACGCAGTATTTT,CASSLPSDTQYF
TRBV29-1,13,TRBJ2-7,-,-,TGCAGCGTTGCCGGGACAATCTCCTACGAGCAGTACTTC,CSVAGTISYEQYF
TRBV10-2,16,TRBJ1-6,-,TRBD1,TGCGCCAGCGCCATGATGCCGGGACAGGGTTTTTCACCCCTCCACTTT,CASAMMPGQGFSPLHF
TRBV18,15,TRBJ1-1,-,TRBD1,TGTGCCAGCTCAGGGACACAGGGGATGAACACTGAAGCTTTCTTT,CASSGTQGMNTEAFF
TRBV20-1,14,TRBJ2-1,-,-,TGCAGTGCTAGTGTCGGGATACTTGGGTCTGAGCAGTTCTTC,CSASVGILGSEQFF
TRBV5-6,16,TRBJ2-5,once,TRBD2,TGTGCCAGCAGCTTCGCTAGCGGGAGTATCCAAGAGACCCAGTACTTC,CASSFASGSIQETQYF
TRBV5-4,17,TRBJ2-1,-,TRBD2,TGTGCCAGCAGCTCATTTACGACCGGGACTAGCCTGAATGAGCAGTTCTTC,CASSSFTTGTSLNEQFF
TRBV11-3,15,TRBJ2-1,-,TRBD1,TGTGCCAGCAGCTTCGGACAGGGCGGCTCCAATGAGCAGTTCTTC,CASSFGQGGSNEQFF
TRBV7-6,16,TRBJ1-4,-,-,TGTGCCAGCAGCTTAGGGGGCTCCGCAACTAATGAAAAACTGTTTTTT,CASSLGGSATNEKLFF
TRBV5-4,15,TRBJ2-5,-,TRBD2,TGTGCCAGCAGCTTAGGCGGGAGCAGAAAAGAGACCCAGTACTTC,CASSLGGSRKETQYF
TRBV6-6,15,TRBJ2-3,-,TRBD2,TGTGCCAGCAGAAAGGGACTAGCAGGCACAGATACGCAGTATTTT,CASRKGLAGTDTQYF
TRBV5-1,15,TRBJ1-1,-,TRBD1,TGCGCCAGCAGCTTCCTTCCTACAGGGGACACTGAAGCTTTCTTT,CASSFLPTGDTEAFF
TRBV5-1,17,TRBJ2-1,-,TRBD2,TGCGCCAGCAGCCAGCACGGGGGAGCGGGGGGCTACAATGAGCAGTTCTTC,CASSQHGGAGGYNEQFF
TRBV18,16,TRBJ2-1,once,-,TGTGCCAGCTCACCACTAGCCACCGGCTCCTACAATGAGCAGTTCTTC,CASSPLATGSYNEQFF
TRBV6-4,15,TRBJ2-1,medium-sized,-,TGTGCCAGCAGTGATGGTGCAGGGCTGGTCAATGAGCAGTTCTTC,CASSDGAGLVNEQFF
TRBV2,15,TRBJ2-2,-,-,TGTGCCAGCAGAACCCAGCGGGCGAACACCGGGGAGCTGTTTTTT,CASRTQRANTGELFF
TRBV5-1,14,TRBJ2-1,-,-,TGCGCCAGCAGCTCCATATCAGGGGAAAATGAGCAGTTCTTC,CASSSISGENEQFF
TRBV24-1,13,TRBJ2-7,-,TRBD1,TGTGCCACCGCGGGACAGGGGGCGCGCGAGCAGTACTTC,CATAGQGAREQYF
TRBV10-3,11,TRBJ2-7,-,-,TGTGCCAGCCGGACAAGCTACGAGCAGTACTTC,CASRTSYEQYF
TRBV2,14,TRBJ2-7,-,TRBD2,TGTGCCAGCAGGGGACTAGCGGGCAACTACGAGCAGTACTTC,CASRGLAGNYEQYF
TRBV6-2/TRBV6-3,14,TRBJ2-3,-,TRBD2,TGTGCCAGCAGTTGGGGCGGGAGCGCAGATACGCAGTATTTT,CASSWGGSADTQYF
TRBV28,12,TRBJ2-7,-,-,TGTGCCAGCAGTTTCTACGCGGGCGAGCAGTACTTC,CASSFYAGEQYF
TRBV5-1,13,TRBJ2-7,-,-,TGCGCCAGCAGCTTGACAGGAGAGTACGAGCAGTACTTC,CASSLTGEYEQYF
TRBV5-5,14,TRBJ1-4,-,-,TGTGCCAGCAGCGTGTCCTTCTACAGCGAAAAACTGTTTTTT,CASSVSFYSEKLFF
TRBV5-8,17,TRBJ1-5,-,TRBD1,TGTGCCAGCAGCTTCACAGGGGGCCGCAGGGGCAATCAGCCCCAGCATTTT,CASSFTGGRRGNQPQHF
TRBV9,17,TRBJ2-1,-,TRBD2,TGTGCCAGCAGCATCGGGACTAGCGGGATTCAGGTCGATGAGCAGTTCTTC,CASSIGTSGIQVDEQFF
TRBV19,12,TRBJ2-7,once,-,TGTGCCAGTAGTATGAGGGAATCAGAGCAGTACTTC,CASSMRESEQYF
TRBV4-1,17,TRBJ2-1,few,TRBD2,TGCGCCAGCAGCCAACGGACTAGCGGGGGGGCCCTGAATGAGCAGTTCTTC,CASSQRTSGGALNEQFF
TRBV2,14,TRBJ1-1,-,-,TGTGCCAGCAGCCAACAGCTAATTCTCACTGAAGCTTTCTTT,CASSQQLILTEAFF
TRBV28,14,TRBJ2-7,-,TRBD1,TGTGCCAGCAGTTTCGGGACAGTCTCCTACGAGCAGTACTTC,CASSFGTVSYEQYF
TRBV4-1,17,TRBJ2-1,-,-,TGCGCCAGCAGCCAAGGACTCAGGGGAAACTCCTACAATGAGCAGTTCTTC,CASSQGLRGNSYNEQFF
TRBV12-3/TRBV12-4,13,TRBJ1-5,-,-,TGTGCCACCCGACTGAAGAGCAATCAGCCCCAGCATTTT,CATRLKSNQPQHF
TRBV19,14,TRBJ2-7,-,-,TGTGCCAGTAGCGGCCCCGGTGGAGTTTACGAGCAGTACTTC,CASSGPGGVYEQYF
TRBV28,13,TRBJ1-5,-,-,TGTGCCAGCAGTCGGGCCATGGGAGAGCCCCAGCATTTT,CASSRAMGEPQHF
TRBV3-1/TRBV3-2,13,TRBJ1-5,-,-,TGTGCCAGCAGCCAGCGGGCGGACCAGCCCCAGCATTTT,CASSQRADQPQHF
TRBV7-2,14,TRBJ2-1,-,TRBD2,TGTGCCAGCAGTTCTAGCGGGCCCGCGGGTGAGCAGTTCTTC,CASSSSGPAGEQFF
TRBV5-6,15,TRBJ1-1,-,-,TGTGCCAGCAGCTTTCGGCTCGGGATGAACACTGAAGCTTTCTTT,CASSFRLGMNTEAFF
TRBV5-4,14,TRBJ2-5,-,TRBD1,TGTGCCAGCAGCACCCCGGACAGGGGGAAGACCCAGTACTTC,CASSTPDRGKTQYF
TRBV7-3,13,TRBJ1-1,once,TRBD1,TGTGCCAGCAGCTTACGCAGGGGGACTGAAGCTTTCTTT,CASSLRRGTEAFF
TRBV7-9,15,TRBJ2-7,-,TRBD1,TGTGCCAGCACCGTGGACCGGGACAGGAGCCACGAGCAGTACTTC,CASTVDRDRSHEQYF
TRBV30,15,TRBJ2-7,few,-,TGTGCCTGGAGTTCTGGAACAGTCAGTGTTAGTGAGCAGTACTTC,CAWSSGTVSVSEQYF
TRBV7-9,16,TRBJ1-4,-,-,TGTGCCAGCAGCCCCCTTGGCGGGGCAACTAATGAAAAACTGTTTTTT,CASSPLGGATNEKLFF
TRBV2,16,TRBJ1-2,-,-,TGTGCCAGCAGTGGAGGACTCCCGGGACATAACTATGGCTACACCTTC,CASSGGLPGHNYGYTF